The source of this TCR beta chain is a study of T cell responses to AZD1222 COVID-19 vaccine. To note about this clone: What it binds is not known.

Trimming removed 3 bases at V and 2 bases at J, with 11 bases between. CDR1 LNHDA and CDR2 SQIVND come from the germline V gene (reference sequence). CDR3 length equals 14 residues. Sequenced by immunoSEQ multiplex PCR; TCRdb stores in-frame clones only, minus some. This table holds over 120,000 clones, about 92% found once. The study's findings and limits: Baseline antibody screening turned up just six or seven seropositive AZD1222 recipients.

Sample: peripheral blood, taken after recovery from COVID-19. The chain joins TRBV19 to TRBJ2-7; D gene ambiguous. The source is an adult who had recovered from COVID-19. CDR3: CASSMGSLPYEQYF. DNA of the CDR3: TGTGCCAGTAGTATGGGCAGTCTCCCCTACGAGCAGTACTTC.